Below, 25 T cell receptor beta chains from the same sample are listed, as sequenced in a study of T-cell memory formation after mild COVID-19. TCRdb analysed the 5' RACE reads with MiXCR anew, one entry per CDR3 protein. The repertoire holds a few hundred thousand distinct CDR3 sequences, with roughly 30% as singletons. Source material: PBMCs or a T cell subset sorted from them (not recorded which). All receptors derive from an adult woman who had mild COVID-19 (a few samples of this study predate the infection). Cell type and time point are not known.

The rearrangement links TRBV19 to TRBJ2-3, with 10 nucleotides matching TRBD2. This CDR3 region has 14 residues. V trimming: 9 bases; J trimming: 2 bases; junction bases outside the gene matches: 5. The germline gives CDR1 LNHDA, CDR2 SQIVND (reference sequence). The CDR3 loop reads CASKSGRATDTQYF. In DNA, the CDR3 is TGTGCCAGCAAGAGCGGGAGGGCCACAGATACGCAGTATTTT.

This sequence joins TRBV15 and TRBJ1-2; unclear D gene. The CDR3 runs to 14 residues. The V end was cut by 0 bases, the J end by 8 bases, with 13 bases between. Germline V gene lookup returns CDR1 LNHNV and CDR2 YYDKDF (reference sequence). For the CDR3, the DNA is TGTGCCACCAGCAGAGATGTCACCTCGGACGGCTACACCTTC. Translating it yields CATSRDVTSDGYTF.

CDR3 sequence (DNA): TGTGCCAGCAGCCTGGGGACAGGGGCCACTGAAGCTTTCTTT. Translated, it gives CASSLGTGATEAFF. V usage is TRBV7-3 and J usage is TRBJ1-1, with 10 nucleotides matching TRBD1. The germline CDR1 and CDR2 sequences are SGHTA and FQGTGA. The V segment lost 5 bases and the J segment 4 bases; nucleotides outside the gene matches: 4. The length of the CDR3 is 14 residues.

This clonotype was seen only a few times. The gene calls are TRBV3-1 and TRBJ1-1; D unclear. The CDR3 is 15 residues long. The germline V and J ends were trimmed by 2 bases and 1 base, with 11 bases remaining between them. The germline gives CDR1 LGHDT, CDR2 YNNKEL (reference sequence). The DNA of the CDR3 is TGTGCCAGCAGCCAATTCGGGAGGAGGAACACTGAAGCTTTCTTT. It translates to CASSQFGRRNTEAFF.

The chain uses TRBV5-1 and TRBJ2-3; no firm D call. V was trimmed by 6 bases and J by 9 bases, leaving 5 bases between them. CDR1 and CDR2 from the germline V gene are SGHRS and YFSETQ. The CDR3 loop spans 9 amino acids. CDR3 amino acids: CASIMTQYF. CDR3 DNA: TGCGCCAGCATCATGACGCAGTATTTT.

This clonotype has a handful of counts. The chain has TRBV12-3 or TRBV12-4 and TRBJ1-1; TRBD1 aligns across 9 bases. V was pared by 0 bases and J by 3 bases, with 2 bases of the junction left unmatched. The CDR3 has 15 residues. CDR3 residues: CASSLAGTGYTEAFF. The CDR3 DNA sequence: TGTGCCAGCAGTTTAGCTGGGACAGGGTACACTGAAGCTTTCTTT.

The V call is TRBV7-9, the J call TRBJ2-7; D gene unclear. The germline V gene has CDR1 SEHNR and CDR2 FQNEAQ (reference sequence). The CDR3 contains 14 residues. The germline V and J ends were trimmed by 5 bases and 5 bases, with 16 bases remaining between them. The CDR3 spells CASSPSVGRDEQYF. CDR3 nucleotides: TGTGCCAGCAGCCCGAGTGTCGGACGGGACGAGCAGTACTTC.

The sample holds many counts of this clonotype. The CDR3: CASSPIKGTEAFF. The CDR3 DNA reads as TGTGCCAGCAGCCCCATAAAGGGCACTGAAGCTTTCTTT. The chain combines TRBV7-9 with TRBJ1-1, with D uncertain. CDR3 length equals 13 residues. Germline assignment: CDR1 SEHNR and CDR2 FQNEAQ (reference sequence). The V and J ends lost 5 bases and 4 bases respectively, with 11 bases between them.

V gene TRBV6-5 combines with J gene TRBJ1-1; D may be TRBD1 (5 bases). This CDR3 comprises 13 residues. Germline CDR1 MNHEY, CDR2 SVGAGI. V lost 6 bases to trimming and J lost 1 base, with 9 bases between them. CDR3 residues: CASRNTGNTEAFF. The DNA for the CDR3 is TGTGCCAGCAGGAATACAGGGAACACTGAAGCTTTCTTT.

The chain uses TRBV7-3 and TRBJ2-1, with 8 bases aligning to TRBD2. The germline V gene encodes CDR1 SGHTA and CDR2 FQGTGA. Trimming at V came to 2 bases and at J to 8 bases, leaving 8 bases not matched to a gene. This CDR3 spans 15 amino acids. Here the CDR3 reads CASSLQAGESHEQFF. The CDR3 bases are TGTGCCAGCAGCTTACAAGCGGGAGAATCCCATGAGCAGTTCTTC.

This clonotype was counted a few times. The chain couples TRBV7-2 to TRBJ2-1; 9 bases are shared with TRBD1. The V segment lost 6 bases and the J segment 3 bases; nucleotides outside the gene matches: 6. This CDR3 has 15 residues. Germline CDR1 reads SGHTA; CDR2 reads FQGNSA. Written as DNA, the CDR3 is TGTGCCAGCAGACCGGACAGGGGCCTCTACAATGAGCAGTTCTTC. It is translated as CASRPDRGLYNEQFF. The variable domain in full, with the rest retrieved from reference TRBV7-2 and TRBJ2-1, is GAGVSQSPSNKVTEKGKDVELRCDPISGHTALYWYRQSLGQGLEFLIYFQGNSAPDKSGLPSDRFSAERTGGSVSTLTIQRTQQEDSAVYLCASRPDRGLYNEQFFGPGTRLTVL.

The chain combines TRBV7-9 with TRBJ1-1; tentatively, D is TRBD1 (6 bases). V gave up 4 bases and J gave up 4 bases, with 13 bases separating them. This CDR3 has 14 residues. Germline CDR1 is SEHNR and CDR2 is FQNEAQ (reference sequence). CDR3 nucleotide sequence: TGTGCCAGCAGCTCGGGGGGGGCGAGCACTGAAGCTTTCTTT. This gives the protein CASSSGGASTEAFF.

CDR3 sequence reads: CASSPTSYQETQYF. The CDR3 coding sequence is TGTGCCAGCAGCCCTACTTCGTACCAAGAGACCCAGTACTTC. The chain employs TRBV12-3 or TRBV12-4 and TRBJ2-5; D unresolved. Trimming took 6 bases from V and 0 from J, leaving 11 bases between them. The CDR3 has 14 amino acids.

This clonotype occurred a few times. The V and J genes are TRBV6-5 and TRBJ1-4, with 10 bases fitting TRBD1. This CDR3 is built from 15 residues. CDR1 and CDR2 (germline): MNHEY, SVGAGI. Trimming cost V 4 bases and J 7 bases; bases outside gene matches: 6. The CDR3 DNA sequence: TGTGCCAGCAGTTCGACAGGGGGCGCGGGTGAAAAACTGTTTTTT. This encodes CASSSTGGAGEKLFF.

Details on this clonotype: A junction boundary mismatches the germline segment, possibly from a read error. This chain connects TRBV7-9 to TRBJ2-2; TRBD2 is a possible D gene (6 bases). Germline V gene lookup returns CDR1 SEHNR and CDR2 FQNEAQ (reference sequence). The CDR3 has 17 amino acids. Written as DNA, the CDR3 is TGTGCCAGCAGCTTACTACCTCCGGGACTCAACAACGGGGAGCTGTTTTTT. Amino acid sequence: CASSLLPPGLNNGELFF.

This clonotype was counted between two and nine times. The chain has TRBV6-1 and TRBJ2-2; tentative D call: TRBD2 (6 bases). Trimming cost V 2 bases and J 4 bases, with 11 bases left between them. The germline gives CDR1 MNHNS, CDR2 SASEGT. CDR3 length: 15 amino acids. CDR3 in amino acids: CASSEIREVTGELFF. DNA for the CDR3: TGTGCCAGCAGTGAAATCAGGGAGGTCACCGGGGAGCTGTTTTTT.

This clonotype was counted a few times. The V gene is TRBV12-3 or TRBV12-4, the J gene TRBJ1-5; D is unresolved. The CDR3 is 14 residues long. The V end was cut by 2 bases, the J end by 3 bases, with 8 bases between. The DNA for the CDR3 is TGTGCCAGCAGTTTACCGAGGGACAATCAGCCCCAGCATTTT. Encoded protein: CASSLPRDNQPQHF.

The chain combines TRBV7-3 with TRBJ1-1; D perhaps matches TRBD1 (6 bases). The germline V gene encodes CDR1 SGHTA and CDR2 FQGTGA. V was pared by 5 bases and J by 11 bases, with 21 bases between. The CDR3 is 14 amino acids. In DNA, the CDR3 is TGTGCCAGCAGCCCGCACTCGGGGGGGCAGTGGGCTTTCTTT. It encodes CASSPHSGGQWAFF.

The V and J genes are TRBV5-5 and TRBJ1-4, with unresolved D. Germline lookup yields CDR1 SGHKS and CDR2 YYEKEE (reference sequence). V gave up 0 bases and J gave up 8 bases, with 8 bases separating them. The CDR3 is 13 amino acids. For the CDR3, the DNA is TGTGCCAGCAGCTTGGTTCCGAGGGAAAAACTGTTTTTT. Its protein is CASSLVPREKLFF. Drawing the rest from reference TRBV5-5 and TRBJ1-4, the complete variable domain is DAGVTQSPTHLIKTRGQQVTLRCSPISGHKSVSWYQQVLGQGPQFIFQYYEKEERGRGNFPDRFSARQFPNYSSELNVNALLLGDSALYLCASSLVPREKLFFGSGTQLSVL.

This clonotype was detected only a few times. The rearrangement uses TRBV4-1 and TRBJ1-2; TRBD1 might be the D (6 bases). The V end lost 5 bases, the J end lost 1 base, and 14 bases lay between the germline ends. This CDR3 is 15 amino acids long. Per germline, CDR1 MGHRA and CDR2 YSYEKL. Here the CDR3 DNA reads TGCGCCAGCAGCGAGGCAGGGGCCGATAACTATGGCTACACCTTC. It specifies CASSEAGADNYGYTF.

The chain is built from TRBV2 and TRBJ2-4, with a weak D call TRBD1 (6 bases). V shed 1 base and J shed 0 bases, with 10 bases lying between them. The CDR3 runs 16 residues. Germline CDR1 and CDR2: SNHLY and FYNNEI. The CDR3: CASSEEDSLAKNIQYF. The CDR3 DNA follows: TGTGCCAGCAGTGAAGAGGACAGCTTAGCCAAAAACATTCAGTACTTC.

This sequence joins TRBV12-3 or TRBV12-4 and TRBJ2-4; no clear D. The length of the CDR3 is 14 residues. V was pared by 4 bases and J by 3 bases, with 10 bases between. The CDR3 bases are TGTGCCAGCAGTTCCGCTTGGGGCAAAAACATTCAGTACTTC. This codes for CASSSAWGKNIQYF.

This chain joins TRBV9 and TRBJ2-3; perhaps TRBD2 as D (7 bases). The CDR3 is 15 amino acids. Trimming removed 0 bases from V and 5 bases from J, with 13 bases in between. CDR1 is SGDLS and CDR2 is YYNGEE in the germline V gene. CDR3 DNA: TGTGCCAGCAGCGTAGCGGCTAGGGGGGGAGATACGCAGTATTTT. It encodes CASSVAARGGDTQYF.

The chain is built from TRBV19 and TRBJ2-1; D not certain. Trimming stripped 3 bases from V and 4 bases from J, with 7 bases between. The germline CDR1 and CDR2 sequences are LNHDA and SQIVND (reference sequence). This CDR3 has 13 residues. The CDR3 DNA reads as TGTGCCAGTAGTATTAGAGTTTACAATGAGCAGTTCTTC. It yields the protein CASSIRVYNEQFF.

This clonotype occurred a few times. The CDR3 is CASSQDQTSGLGYTF. DNA of the CDR3: TGCGCCAGCAGCCAAGATCAGACCTCGGGTCTTGGCTACACCTTC. V gene TRBV4-1 combines with J gene TRBJ1-2, with D unclear. Trimming left V 0 bases short and J 7 bases short, with 15 bases between. Per germline, CDR1 MGHRA and CDR2 YSYEKL. This CDR3 has 15 amino acids.